Each of the 24 T cell receptor beta chains below was sequenced from the same sample in a study of cytomegalovirus exposure and HLA in healthy donors. TCRdb keeps only in-frame clones here, not all; method: immunoSEQ multiplex PCR. Among 150,000 to 200,000 clones listed, roughly 86% were seen once. The specimen sequenced was PBMCs. These TCRs come from a man aged 18 to 29 in good health and CMV-seropositive.

The chain couples TRBV18 to TRBJ1-1, with D hard to call. The CDR3 loop spans 12 amino acids. V lost 3 bases and J lost 0, with 2 bases in between. Germline values: CDR1 KGHSH, CDR2 LQKENI. The DNA for the CDR3 is TGTGCCAGCTCACCTATGAACACTGAAGCTTTCTTT. Translating it yields CASSPMNTEAFF.

The V and J genes are TRBV5-1 and TRBJ1-4; possibly TRBD1 for D (6 bases). This CDR3 contains 15 residues. V dropped 4 bases and J dropped 6 bases, with 16 bases sitting between them. In germline, CDR1 is SGHRS, CDR2 YFSETQ. CDR3 protein: CASSPDSPTYEKLFF. DNA of the CDR3: TGCGCCAGCAGCCCGGACAGCCCGACGTATGAAAAACTGTTTTTT. Filled out from reference TRBV5-1 and TRBJ1-4, the complete variable domain reads KAGVTQTPRYLIKTRGQQVTLSCSPISGHRSVSWYQQTPGQGLQFLFEYFSETQRNKGNFPGRFSGRQFSNSRSEMNVSTLELGDSALYLCASSPDSPTYEKLFFGSGTQLSVL.

The chain employs TRBV5-1 and TRBJ1-2; maybe TRBD1 (5 bases). The CDR3 consists of 16 residues. Germline V lookup: CDR1 SGHRS, CDR2 YFSETQ. Trimming removed 0 bases at V and 3 bases at J, with 15 bases between. DNA of the CDR3: TGCGCCAGCAGCTTGGGGTCCTCCAGGGCCGACTATGGCTACACCTTC. It is translated as CASSLGSSRADYGYTF.

This clone has more than one count but fewer than ten. The chain is built from TRBV5-6 and TRBJ1-3, with D hard to call. This CDR3 has 13 residues. Trimming pared 4 bases from V and 12 bases from J, leaving 17 bases between. In germline, CDR1 is SGHDT, CDR2 YYEEEE. The CDR3 loop is CASSHVEGDGIYF. DNA of the CDR3: TGTGCCAGCAGCCATGTAGAGGGCGATGGCATATATTTT. Together with reference TRBV5-6 and TRBJ1-3, the CDR3 gives the full variable domain: DAGVTQSPTHLIKTRGQQVTLRCSPKSGHDTVSWYQQALGQGPQFIFQYYEEEERQRGNFPDRFSGHQFPNYSSELNVNALLLGDSALYLCASSHVEGDGIYFGEGSWLTVV.

The rearrangement joins TRBV7-2 to TRBJ2-1, with 9 bases matching TRBD2. CDR1 and CDR2 from the germline V gene are SGHTA and FQGNSA. This CDR3 has 16 residues. V was pared by 0 bases and J by 7 bases, with 7 bases of the junction left unmatched. CDR3 protein: CASSLAGGRAWNEQFF. The CDR3 region has the DNA TGTGCCAGCAGCTTAGCCGGCGGGAGGGCCTGGAATGAGCAGTTCTTC.

CDR3 in DNA: TGTGCCAGCAGCCAAGATGAGGGTCGGAAGAACTATGGCTACACCTTC. As protein: CASSQDEGRKNYGYTF. The V gene is TRBV4-2, the J gene TRBJ1-2; D unresolved. V was trimmed by 0 bases and J by 2 bases, leaving 13 bases between them. CDR1 is LGHNA and CDR2 is YNFKEQ in the germline V gene. The CDR3 has 16 amino acids.

V usage is TRBV7-9 and J usage is TRBJ2-1, with D possibly TRBD2 on 5 matching bases. Trimming took off 5 bases at V and 7 bases at J, with 12 bases between the two ends. Germline V gene data show CDR1 as SEHNR and CDR2 as FQNEAQ (reference sequence). CDR3 length equals 13 residues. The chain's CDR3 is CASSQRGENEQFF. CDR3 DNA: TGTGCCAGCAGCCAACGGGGAGAGAATGAGCAGTTCTTC.

This clone has more than one count but fewer than ten. The gene calls are TRBV27 and TRBJ1-5; TRBD1 aligns across 8 bases. Germline V gene lookup returns CDR1 MNHEY and CDR2 SMNVEV (reference sequence). The CDR3 is 13 residues long. Unmatched junction bases numbered 11, after V lost 6 bases and J lost 13 bases. In DNA form, the CDR3 reads TGTGCCAGCAGGGGGGACAGGCCTGCAACTCAGCATTTT. This sequence encodes CASRGDRPATQHF.

This chain connects TRBV4-3 to TRBJ2-3, with D possibly TRBD1 on 5 matching bases. CDR1 and CDR2 from the germline V gene are LGHNA and YSLEER. CDR3 size: 15 residues. The germline V and J ends were trimmed by 3 bases and 0 bases, with 10 bases remaining between them. CDR3 sequence: CASSHLTASTDTQYF. CDR3 nucleotide sequence: TGCGCCAGCAGCCACCTGACAGCTAGCACAGATACGCAGTATTTT.

In the case of this clone: This specimen includes other DNA sequences encoding the same CDR3. The CDR3: CASRGTSGSYEQYF. The CDR3 nucleotides are TGTGCCAGCAGAGGGACTAGCGGGAGCTACGAGCAGTACTTC. The V gene is TRBV28, the J gene TRBJ2-7; 14 nucleotides match TRBD2. The V and J ends lost 6 bases and 3 bases, in that order; junction bases with no gene match: 1. The CDR3 contains 14 residues. Germline CDR1 reads MDHEN; CDR2 reads SYDVKM.

The genes are TRBV13 and TRBJ2-7; a possible D gene is TRBD1 (6 bases). Trimming took 6 bases from V and 4 from J, leaving 13 bases between them. Germline values: CDR1 PRHDT, CDR2 FYEKMQ (reference sequence). The CDR3 contains 13 residues. CDR3 bases: TGTGCCAGCAGTGCAGGGGTGGGGTACGAGCAGTACTTC. Translated, it gives CASSAGVGYEQYF.

V is TRBV6-1 and J is TRBJ2-3; 13 bases map to TRBD2. CDR1 is MNHNS and CDR2 is SASEGT in the germline V gene. This CDR3 spans 15 amino acids. V gave up 4 bases and J gave up 3 bases; unmatched junction bases: 1. The CDR3, as DNA: TGTGCCAGCAGTGTACTAGCGGGGGGGACAGATACGCAGTATTTT. This encodes CASSVLAGGTDTQYF.

The chain recombines TRBV19 with TRBJ1-2, with 10 bases that match TRBD1. CDR1 LNHDA and CDR2 SQIVND come from the germline V gene (reference sequence). V lost 7 bases, J lost 4 bases, and 6 bases stayed unmatched. The CDR3 covers 14 residues. In nucleotides, the CDR3 is TGTGCCAGTACCCGGACAGGGGGGGTCTATGGCTACACCTTC. This encodes CASTRTGGVYGYTF. Together with reference TRBV19 and TRBJ1-2, the CDR3 gives the full variable domain: DGGITQSPKYLFRKEGQNVTLSCEQNLNHDAMYWYRQDPGQGLRLIYYSQIVNDFQKGDIAEGYSVSREKKESFPLTVTSAQKNPTAFYLCASTRTGGVYGYTFGSGTRLTVV.

This rearrangement joins TRBV19 to TRBJ1-1, with no clear D. V was trimmed by 9 bases and J by 4 bases, leaving 18 bases between them. CDR1 is LNHDA and CDR2 is SQIVND in the germline V gene (reference sequence). The CDR3 is 14 amino acids. CDR3 loop: CASRVGRQRTEAFF. CDR3 nucleotide sequence: TGTGCCAGCCGAGTTGGGAGACAACGCACTGAAGCTTTCTTT. The full variable domain, its missing parts supplied by reference TRBV19 and TRBJ1-1, is DGGITQSPKYLFRKEGQNVTLSCEQNLNHDAMYWYRQDPGQGLRLIYYSQIVNDFQKGDIAEGYSVSREKKESFPLTVTSAQKNPTAFYLCASRVGRQRTEAFFGQGTRLTVV.

J is TRBJ2-3 and V is TRBV6-1; 8 positions match TRBD1. The V gene's germline CDR1 is MNHNS and CDR2 SASEGT. The V segment lost 4 bases and the J segment 6 bases; nucleotides outside the gene matches: 9. This CDR3 contains 15 residues. This chain's CDR3 is CASSGQGAGSDTQYF. The CDR3 nucleotides read TGTGCCAGCAGTGGTCAGGGGGCTGGTTCGGATACGCAGTATTTT.

The rearrangement links TRBV19 to TRBJ2-7; 7 bases map to TRBD1. CDR1 is LNHDA and CDR2 is SQIVND in the germline V gene (reference sequence). The length of the CDR3 is 18 residues. The V and J ends lost 5 bases and 0 bases, in that order; junction bases with no gene match: 16. The CDR3 is CASSSTGRRTPTSYEQYF. In DNA, the CDR3 is TGTGCCAGTAGTTCGACAGGGCGAAGAACACCCACCTCCTACGAGCAGTACTTC.

J is TRBJ2-7 and V is TRBV15, with 11 bases lining up with TRBD2. V lost 5 bases and J lost 6; bases outside the gene matches: 6. Germline V gene lookup returns CDR1 LNHNV and CDR2 YYDKDF (reference sequence). This CDR3 has 14 amino acids. This chain's CDR3 is CATSVAGGPSEQYF. CDR3 nucleotide sequence: TGTGCCACCAGCGTAGCGGGAGGGCCGAGCGAGCAGTACTTC.

This chain joins TRBV7-2 and TRBJ2-7, with TRBD1 matching over 9 bases. J was trimmed by 4 bases and V by 2 bases; bases with no gene match: 3. The CDR3 extends over 14 amino acids. Germline assignment: CDR1 SGHTA and CDR2 FQGNSA. This CDR3 is CASSLTGGGYEQYF. DNA for the CDR3: TGTGCCAGCAGCTTAACAGGGGGCGGGTACGAGCAGTACTTC.

V is TRBV9 and J is TRBJ2-3; D perhaps matches TRBD2 (5 bases). The CDR3 length is 15 residues. Germline loops: CDR1 SGDLS, CDR2 YYNGEE. With 0 bases removed from V and 0 bases from J, the gap between germline ends came to 8 bases. Here the CDR3 DNA reads TGTGCCAGCAGCGTAGAAAAGCGGAGCACAGATACGCAGTATTTT. Translation: CASSVEKRSTDTQYF.

V gene TRBV10-3 combines with J gene TRBJ2-7; maybe TRBD1 (7 bases). The CDR3 is 13 residues long. V dropped 10 bases and J dropped 2 bases, with 15 bases sitting between them. Looked up from germline, CDR1 is ENHRY and CDR2 is SYGVKD. The DNA for the CDR3 is TGTGCCACGGAGCAGGGGGAGGCCTACGAGCAGTACTTC. It translates to CATEQGEAYEQYF.

The rearrangement links TRBV5-1 to TRBJ1-3, with D maybe TRBD1 (6 bases). The CDR3 loop spans 14 amino acids. The ends were cut back, 0 bases at V and 4 bases at J, with 8 bases in the middle. CDR1 is SGHRS, CDR2 YFSETQ, per germline. The CDR3 coding sequence is TGCGCCAGCAGCTTGGGTGGGACAGGAAACACCATATATTTT. It translates to CASSLGGTGNTIYF.

The genes are TRBV15 and TRBJ1-1; D is unresolved. Germline CDR1 reads LNHNV; CDR2 reads YYDKDF (reference sequence). V gave up 0 bases and J gave up 2 bases, with 10 bases separating them. The length of the CDR3 is 15 residues. The CDR3 loop is CATSRDRVLNTEAFF. The CDR3 DNA reads TGTGCCACCAGCAGAGATCGGGTACTAAACACTGAAGCTTTCTTT.

The CDR3 nucleotides read TGTGCCAGCAGTTACTCGGCACAGCACAACTACGAGCAGTACTTC. Protein sequence: CASSYSAQHNYEQYF. This chain uses TRBV6-5 with TRBJ2-7; D call uncertain. The CDR3 contains 15 residues. The germline V gene has CDR1 MNHEY and CDR2 SVGAGI. V dropped 0 bases and J dropped 3 bases, with 12 bases sitting between them.

This chain joins TRBV28 and TRBJ1-2, with TRBD1 identical over 7 bases. With 4 bases clipped from V and 6 bases from J, the junction kept 14 bases outside the gene matches. This CDR3 contains 16 residues. Germline-derived CDR1 and CDR2 are MDHEN and SYDVKM. CDR3: CASSSTDTGERNGYTF. The CDR3 nucleotides read TGTGCCAGCAGTTCCACGGACACAGGGGAGAGAAATGGCTACACCTTC.